Only a few counts were recorded for the clone carrying this T cell receptor beta chain. Its specificity is not known. This record belongs to a study of T cell responses to AZD1222 COVID-19 vaccine. As for the study in general: The study pooled second doses at about 4 or about 12 weeks. Notes on the study in general: Of spike-specific TCRs, nearly half reportedly target regions left unmutated in variants. Two doses of AZD1222 preceded a rise in Spike-specific TCR breadth and depth.

Profiling relied on immunoSEQ multiplex PCR, and the TCRdb table lists in-frame clones only, not all of them. The table lists approximately 92,000 clones, approximately 90% of them singletons, with 7.5% in the top ten. Trimming shortened V by 0 bases and J by 3 bases, and 6 bases separated the two germline ends. The CDR3 sequence is 14 residues long. From germline, CDR1 is MNHEY and CDR2 SVGAGI. The sample in question was peripheral blood, obtained on day 0 of AZD1222 vaccination. The sequence was obtained from an adult in good health. The genes are TRBV6-5 and TRBJ1-5; perhaps TRBD1 as D (5 bases). The CDR3 nucleotides are TGTGCCAGCAGTTACTCAGGGGCCAATCAGCCCCAGCATTTT. Its protein is CASSYSGANQPQHF.